The rows below give T cell receptor beta chains drawn from one sample of a study of beta chain features in type 1 diabetes. Produced via immunoSEQ multiplex PCR; TCRdb's table is partial and in-frame only. Among 350,000 to 450,000 clones listed, over 9.5% were seen once. Specimen: naive CD4+ T cells from blood. Receptors originate from a woman aged 18-35 years with type 1 diabetes. The CDR3 runs from the conserved cysteine through the conserved F or W. The order of the fields is CDR3 length, V gene, clone size, D gene, J gene, CDR3 DNA, CDR3 protein. D genes are given only for firm matches. Clone size is not always given. Where it is, it says once, few, many or a class for expanded clones.

12	TRBV29-1	few	NA	TRBJ2-4	TGCAGCGCAAGGGGCCCCAAAAACATTCAGTACTTC	CSARGPKNIQYF
14	TRBV14	few	TRBD1	TRBJ2-1	TGTGCCAGCAGCCCGGGACAGGGTCGGAATGAGCAGTTCTTC	CASSPGQGRNEQFF
15	TRBV5-6	NA	NA	TRBJ1-1	TGTGCCAGCAGCTTGTCTGGGGCCAGGGGAACTGAAGCTTTCTTT	CASSLSGARGTEAFF
12	TRBV28	few	TRBD2	TRBJ2-7	TGTGCCTCACAGCGGGGCTGGTACGAGCAGTACTTC	CASQRGWYEQYF
16	TRBV7-3	few	TRBD2	TRBJ2-3	TGTGCCAGCAGCTTAGGGGGGACTAGCGGGCCAGATACGCAGTATTTT	CASSLGGTSGPDTQYF
13	TRBV7-7	few	NA	TRBJ2-5	TGTGCTAGCAGCTTAGTCCCGGGGGAGACCCAGTACTTC	CASSLVPGETQYF
11	TRBV5-4	NA	NA	TRBJ2-3	TGTGCCAGCAACAACACAGATACGCAGTATTTT	CASNNTDTQYF
13	TRBV2	few	NA	TRBJ2-4	TGTGCCAGCAGTGATCAGTTGGCGGTTCTTCAGTACTTC	CASSDQLAVLQYF
13	TRBV29-1	NA	NA	TRBJ1-4	TGCAGCGTTGAAGGAGGGAAGGGTGAAAAACTGTTTTTT	CSVEGGKGEKLFF
14	TRBV10-3	few	NA	TRBJ1-4	TGTGCCATCAGTAACCCAAGCCTGAATGAAAAACTGTTTTTT	CAISNPSLNEKLFF
10	TRBV21-1	NA	NA	TRBJ2-1	TGTCAGGGTCGGCACAATGAGCAGTTCTTC	CQGRHNEQFF
18	TRBV19	few	TRBD2	TRBJ2-3	TGTGCCAGTAGTATATCACGGCCTAGCGGGACCCTCACAGATACGCAGTATTTT	CASSISRPSGTLTDTQYF
15	TRBV11-3	NA	TRBD1	TRBJ1-2	TGTGCCAGCAGCCAAGAAGGGACAGGAGGAAATGGCTACACCTTC	CASSQEGTGGNGYTF
13	TRBV28	NA	NA	TRBJ1-2	TGTGCCAGCAGTCCTCTCTCAGGTGGCGGCTACACCTTC	CASSPLSGGGYTF
15	TRBV4-3	few	TRBD1	TRBJ1-4	TGCGCCAGCAGCCAAGGGACAGGGAAGAATGAAAAACTGTTTTTT	CASSQGTGKNEKLFF